The 29 T cell receptor beta chains in this list originate from one sample, sequenced in a study of cytomegalovirus exposure and HLA in healthy donors. Amplification used 60 Vbeta primers and 13 Jbeta primers. The data were produced by immunoSEQ multiplex PCR, yet TCRdb's version contains in-frame clones alone and is incomplete. The data contain about 150,000 clones, approximately 77% of them seen just once; the ten biggest clones take up over 1.3%. The sequencing input was PBMCs. These receptors came from a woman aged 40 to 49 in good health and CMV-seronegative.

This sequence joins TRBV25-1 and TRBJ2-1; perhaps TRBD2 as D (7 bases). The V end was cut by 1 base, the J end by 0 bases, with 13 bases between. Germline V gives CDR1 MGHDK, CDR2 SYGVNS. The CDR3 is 17 amino acids. CDR3 in amino acids: CASSEFRGAGSYNEQFF. In nucleotides, the CDR3 is TGTGCCAGCAGTGAATTCCGGGGGGCGGGCTCCTACAATGAGCAGTTCTTC.

This chain uses TRBV2 with TRBJ2-1; D is perhaps TRBD2 (5 bases). Trimming took off 4 bases at V and 7 bases at J, with 14 bases between the two ends. Germline CDR1 is SNHLY and CDR2 is FYNNEI. The CDR3 is 14 residues long. CDR3 amino acids: CASSGGFDGNEQFF. The DNA for the CDR3 is TGTGCCAGCAGTGGAGGGTTCGACGGAAATGAGCAGTTCTTC.

The chain couples TRBV2 to TRBJ1-5, with 7 bases aligning to TRBD1. The CDR3 is made up of 14 amino acids. V lost 6 bases to trimming and J lost 11 bases; unmatched junction nucleotides: 13. The germline gives CDR1 SNHLY, CDR2 FYNNEI. CDR3 DNA sequence: TGTGCCAGCAGACTCGACAGGGCTCCCGGGGCCCAGCATTTT. Its translation is CASRLDRAPGAQHF. The full variable domain, in which reference TRBV2 and TRBJ1-5 provide the parts outside the CDR3, is EPEVTQTPSHQVTQMGQEVILRCVPISNHLYFYWYRQILGQKVEFLVSFYNNEISEKSEIFDDQFSVERPDGSNFTLKIRSTKLEDSAMYFCASRLDRAPGAQHFGDGTRLSIL.

CDR3 protein: CASKATAVNEQFF. CDR3 DNA sequence: TGTGCCAGCAAAGCGACAGCCGTAAATGAGCAGTTCTTC. This chain uses TRBV6-1 with TRBJ2-1, with a possible D match to TRBD1 (5 bases). The length of the CDR3 is 13 residues. The V and J ends lost 7 bases and 7 bases respectively, with 14 bases between them. From germline, CDR1 is MNHNS and CDR2 SASEGT.

CDR3 bases: TGTGCCAGCAGCGTAGGCCGAGGTAGCTCCTATAATTCACCCCTCCACTTT. Protein: CASSVGRGSSYNSPLHF. J is TRBJ1-6 and V is TRBV9; no firm D call. In germline, CDR1 is SGDLS, CDR2 YYNGEE. The V end was cut by 0 bases, the J end by 0 bases, with 10 bases between. This CDR3 contains 17 residues.

The chain has TRBV2 and TRBJ1-2, with 7 nucleotides matching TRBD1. V dropped 8 bases and J dropped 4; count of bases not matched to a gene: 7. The CDR3 contains 13 residues. CDR1 and CDR2 (germline): SNHLY, FYNNEI. The DNA for the CDR3 is TGTGCCAGCCCGAGGGACAGCACCTATGGCTACACCTTC. The encoded protein is CASPRDSTYGYTF.

The chain uses TRBV7-9 and TRBJ1-1; no clear D. Looked up from germline, CDR1 is SEHNR and CDR2 is FQNEAQ (reference sequence). The ends were cut back, 5 bases at V and 1 base at J, with 11 bases in the middle. The CDR3 spans 14 residues. The CDR3 loop reads CASSRMRANTEAFF. Here the CDR3 DNA reads TGTGCCAGCAGCCGCATGCGGGCGAACACTGAAGCTTTCTTT.

This clone was observed a few times. The V and J genes are TRBV4-1 and TRBJ2-7; 15 bases line up with TRBD2. This CDR3 comprises 18 residues. V lost 2 bases and J lost 2; bases outside the gene matches: 7. Germline values: CDR1 MGHRA, CDR2 YSYEKL. The CDR3 sequence is CASSQPGLAGGSTYEQYF. The DNA of the CDR3 is TGCGCCAGCAGCCAACCGGGACTAGCGGGGGGATCGACCTACGAGCAGTACTTC.

The rearrangement links TRBV6-1 to TRBJ2-1, with no clear D. The CDR3 consists of 13 residues. CDR1 and CDR2 (germline): MNHNS, SASEGT. The V end lost 7 bases, the J end lost 0 bases, and 7 bases lay between the germline ends. The CDR3 region is CASTASSYNEQFF. In DNA form, the CDR3 reads TGTGCCAGCACAGCGAGCTCCTACAATGAGCAGTTCTTC.

This clone was detected only once. This chain joins TRBV9 and TRBJ2-2; weak D call: TRBD2 (6 bases). The V gene's germline CDR1 is SGDLS and CDR2 YYNGEE. This CDR3 has 15 residues. V was trimmed by 3 bases and J by 2 bases, leaving 11 bases between them. The CDR3 region has the DNA TGTGCCAGCAGCGGGGGACTGCTTAACACCGGGGAGCTGTTTTTT. Translating it yields CASSGGLLNTGELFF. Complete variable domain (other parts from reference TRBV9 and TRBJ2-2): DSGVTQTPKHLITATGQRVTLRCSPRSGDLSVYWYQQSLDQGLQFLIQYYNGEERAKGNILERFSAQQFPDLHSELNLSSLELGDSALYFCASSGGLLNTGELFFGEGSRLTVL.

The J gene is TRBJ1-6, the V gene TRBV27; 11 nucleotides line up with TRBD1. V dropped 6 bases and J dropped 11; count of bases not matched to a gene: 6. The V gene's germline CDR1 is MNHEY and CDR2 SMNVEV (reference sequence). This CDR3 is 14 amino acids long. CDR3 loop: CASSLRDRGAPLHF. The CDR3 DNA is TGTGCCAGCAGCCTCCGGGACAGGGGGGCACCCCTCCACTTT.

V gene TRBV2 combines with J gene TRBJ1-2, with 8 bases matching TRBD1. There are 15 residues in the CDR3. V lost 5 bases to trimming and J lost 8 bases; unmatched junction nucleotides: 13. Germline values: CDR1 SNHLY, CDR2 FYNNEI. The CDR3 sequence is CASSTTGTGRRGYTF. Here the CDR3 DNA reads TGTGCCAGCAGTACAACCGGGACAGGCCGTCGGGGCTACACCTTC. The complete variable domain, with remaining parts taken from reference TRBV2 and TRBJ1-2, reads EPEVTQTPSHQVTQMGQEVILRCVPISNHLYFYWYRQILGQKVEFLVSFYNNEISEKSEIFDDQFSVERPDGSNFTLKIRSTKLEDSAMYFCASSTTGTGRRGYTFGSGTRLTVV.

This sequence joins TRBV28 and TRBJ1-2; D is ambiguous. The germline gives CDR1 MDHEN, CDR2 SYDVKM. The CDR3 extends over 13 amino acids. Trimming pared 6 bases from V and 7 bases from J, leaving 15 bases between. CDR3 loop: CASRLNRYGGYTF. As DNA, the CDR3 is TGTGCCAGCAGATTGAACCGATACGGTGGCTACACCTTC.

This clone came up once. This chain links TRBV7-9 with TRBJ1-5; the match to TRBD1 covers 8 bases. Germline CDR1 reads SEHNR; CDR2 reads FQNEAQ (reference sequence). V trimming: 5 bases; J trimming: 2 bases; junction bases outside the gene matches: 5. The CDR3 loop spans 15 amino acids. CDR3 sequence reads: CASSRGQGGNQPQHF. In DNA form, the CDR3 reads TGTGCCAGCAGCCGTGGACAGGGAGGCAATCAGCCCCAGCATTTT.

The CDR3 DNA reads TGTGCCAGCAGCTACCCGGCCCAGCGGGGGGGAGATACGCAGTATTTT. It translates to CASSYPAQRGGDTQYF. The chain recombines TRBV5-4 with TRBJ2-3; 10 bases fit TRBD2. CDR3 length: 16 residues. V trimming: 3 bases; J trimming: 5 bases; junction bases outside the gene matches: 9. Germline CDR1 reads SGHNT; CDR2 reads YYREEE (reference sequence). Based on the CDR3 plus reference TRBV5-4 and TRBJ2-3, the full variable domain is ETGVTQSPTHLIKTRGQQVTLRCSSQSGHNTVSWYQQALGQGPQFIFQYYREEENGRGNFPPRFSGLQFPNYSSELNVNALELDDSALYLCASSYPAQRGGDTQYFGPGTRLTVL.

Note on this clone: The sample contains more than one DNA sequence encoding this CDR3. The chain has TRBV19 and TRBJ1-5; 8 bases match TRBD1. The CDR3 contains 15 residues. V gave up 5 bases and J gave up 0 bases; unmatched junction bases: 3. Germline V gene sequence: CDR1 LNHDA, CDR2 SQIVND (reference sequence). Written as DNA, the CDR3 is TGTGCCAGTAGTGACAGGGGAAATAGCAATCAGCCCCAGCATTTT. Its protein is CASSDRGNSNQPQHF.

The genes are TRBV10-3 and TRBJ2-7; 8 bases fit TRBD2. The CDR3 consists of 14 residues. V was clipped by 4 bases and J by 2 bases; unmatched bases: 4. The germline gives CDR1 ENHRY, CDR2 SYGVKD. CDR3 in DNA: TGTGCCATCAGTGTTCGGGGGGGGACCTACGAGCAGTACTTC. It encodes CAISVRGGTYEQYF.

The chain is built from TRBV13 and TRBJ2-3, with 13 bases identical to TRBD2. The CDR3 runs to 17 residues. Trimming cost V 5 bases and J 5 bases; bases outside gene matches: 10. Germline values: CDR1 PRHDT, CDR2 FYEKMQ (reference sequence). CDR3 sequence reads: CASSLTSGGAEEDTQYF. The CDR3, as DNA: TGTGCCAGCAGCCTTACTAGCGGGGGGGCGGAGGAAGATACGCAGTATTTT. Full variable domain (outside the CDR3, taken from reference TRBV13 and TRBJ2-3): AAGVIQSPRHLIKEKRETATLKCYPIPRHDTVYWYQQGPGQDPQFLISFYEKMQSDKGSIPDRFSAQQFSDYHSELNMSSLELGDSALYFCASSLTSGGAEEDTQYFGPGTRLTVL.

The chain joins TRBV28 to TRBJ2-1; 13 bases agree with TRBD2. From germline, CDR1 is MDHEN and CDR2 SYDVKM. V dropped 6 bases and J dropped 1; count of bases not matched to a gene: 3. CDR3 size: 16 residues. For the CDR3, the DNA is TGTGCCAGCAGACTGGGACTAGCGGGGTCCTACAATGAGCAGTTCTTC. This codes for CASRLGLAGSYNEQFF.

The J gene is TRBJ1-1, the V gene TRBV7-9; 7 nucleotides match TRBD1. Unmatched junction bases numbered 15, after V lost 5 bases and J lost 12 bases. Per germline, CDR1 SEHNR and CDR2 FQNEAQ (reference sequence). This CDR3 comprises 14 residues. The CDR3 sequence: CASSQFRDSLVTFF. The CDR3 DNA is TGTGCCAGCAGCCAGTTCCGGGACAGCCTTGTTACTTTCTTT. The complete variable domain, with remaining parts taken from reference TRBV7-9 and TRBJ1-1, reads DTGVSQNPRHKITKRGQNVTFRCDPISEHNRLYWYRQTLGQGPEFLTYFQNEAQLEKSRLLSDRFSAERPKGSFSTLEIQRTEQGDSAMYLCASSQFRDSLVTFFGQGTRLTVV.

The V gene is TRBV5-1, the J gene TRBJ2-1, with TRBD2 identical over 8 bases. Losses at the gene ends were 2 bases for V and 2 bases for J; bases not matched to a gene: 3. This CDR3 has 15 residues. The germline CDR1 and CDR2 sequences are SGHRS and YFSETQ. The CDR3 region is CASSFPGGAYNEQFF. The CDR3 DNA is TGCGCCAGCAGCTTCCCCGGGGGGGCCTACAATGAGCAGTTCTTC.

This chain joins TRBV5-1 and TRBJ2-1; 12 positions agree with TRBD2. In germline, CDR1 is SGHRS, CDR2 YFSETQ. CDR3 length: 15 residues. Trimming removed 4 bases from V and 8 bases from J; junction bases left unmatched: 7. The CDR3 loop is CASSTWTSGVDEQFF. In DNA form, the CDR3 reads TGCGCCAGCAGCACCTGGACTAGCGGGGTCGATGAGCAGTTCTTC.

J is TRBJ2-7 and V is TRBV2, with TRBD1 matching 8 bases. The V gene's germline CDR1 is SNHLY and CDR2 FYNNEI. CDR3 size: 16 residues. The trim removed 5 bases at V and 1 base at J, leaving 10 bases unmatched. The CDR3 nucleotides are TGTGCCAGCAGTATAAGACAGGGGTTTAATTCCTACGAGCAGTACTTC. Translation: CASSIRQGFNSYEQYF.

The CDR3 DNA sequence: TGTGCCAGCAGCCGGAGGACTGAGACCTACGAGCAGTACTTC. Translation: CASSRRTETYEQYF. The rearrangement uses TRBV7-9 and TRBJ2-7, with D perhaps matching TRBD2 (5 bases). V lost 5 bases and J lost 2, with 13 bases in between. CDR3 length equals 14 residues. The germline V gene encodes CDR1 SEHNR and CDR2 FQNEAQ (reference sequence).

This chain uses TRBV28 with TRBJ1-6; 8 bases line up with TRBD1. The V gene end was trimmed by 2 bases and the J gene end by 7 bases; junction bases not matched to a gene: 10. Germline values: CDR1 MDHEN, CDR2 SYDVKM. CDR3 length: 17 amino acids. The CDR3 sequence is CASSLPGQGGPNSPLHF. The CDR3 nucleotides are TGTGCCAGCAGTTTACCTGGACAGGGTGGCCCCAATTCACCCCTCCACTTT.

The chain joins TRBV9 to TRBJ1-4; no definite D call. Germline lookup yields CDR1 SGDLS and CDR2 YYNGEE. The CDR3 spans 16 residues. The germline V and J ends were trimmed by 4 bases and 0 bases, with 13 bases remaining between them. CDR3 coding DNA: TGTGCCAGCAGCCCCGAGGTGAGGGCAACTAATGAAAAACTGTTTTTT. Encoded protein: CASSPEVRATNEKLFF.

This chain connects TRBV18 to TRBJ1-6; TRBD1 is a possible D gene (6 bases). The germline CDR1 and CDR2 sequences are KGHSH and LQKENI. This CDR3 has 14 amino acids. Trimming cost V 2 bases and J 8 bases, with 10 bases left between them. The CDR3 bases are TGTGCCAGCTCACCAATACAGGGAGATTCACCCCTCCACTTT. It codes for CASSPIQGDSPLHF.

CDR3 bases: TGTGCCAGCAGCTTGGTCAGGGGGCCTGAAGCTTTCTTT. Translation: CASSLVRGPEAFF. The chain has TRBV5-6 and TRBJ1-1, with 8 bases identical to TRBD1. J was trimmed by 6 bases and V by 0 bases; bases with no gene match: 1. The CDR3 spans 13 residues. CDR1 and CDR2 from the germline V gene are SGHDT and YYEEEE.

The CDR3 DNA follows: TGTGCCGGAAACAGGGATCCCCCCGAGACCCAGTACTTC. Translation gives CAGNRDPPETQYF. The chain employs TRBV2 and TRBJ2-5, with a weak D call TRBD1 (6 bases). V was shortened by 11 bases and J by 5 bases, with 18 bases between the two germline ends. From germline, CDR1 is SNHLY and CDR2 FYNNEI. This CDR3 has 13 residues.